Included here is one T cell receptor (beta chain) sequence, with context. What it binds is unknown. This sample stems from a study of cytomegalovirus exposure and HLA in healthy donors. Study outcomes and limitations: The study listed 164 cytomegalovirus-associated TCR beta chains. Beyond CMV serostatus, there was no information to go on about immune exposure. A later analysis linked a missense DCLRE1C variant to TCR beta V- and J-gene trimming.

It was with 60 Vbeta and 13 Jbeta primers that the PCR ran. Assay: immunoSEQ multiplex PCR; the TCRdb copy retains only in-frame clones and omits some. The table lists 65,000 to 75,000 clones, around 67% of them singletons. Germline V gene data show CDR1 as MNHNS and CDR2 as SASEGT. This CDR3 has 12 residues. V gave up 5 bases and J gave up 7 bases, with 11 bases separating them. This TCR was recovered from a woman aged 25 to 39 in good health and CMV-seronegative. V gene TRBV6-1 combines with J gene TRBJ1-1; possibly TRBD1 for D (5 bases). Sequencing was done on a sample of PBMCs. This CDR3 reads CASSWTTGEAFF. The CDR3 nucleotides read TGTGCCAGCAGTTGGACCACAGGTGAAGCTTTCTTT.